This T cell receptor beta chain is drawn from a study of T cells after yellow fever vaccination. Study-level information: SMART-Seq v4 Ultra Low Input handled preparation of low-cell-number fractions.

TCRdb fed the 5' RACE reads into MiXCR, producing one record per CDR3 protein. The sample has 250,000 to 300,000 distinct CDR3 sequences, over 10% seen once. Comment on this clonotype: Its matching antigen is unknown.

CDR3 length equals 18 residues. Trimming at V came to 5 bases and at J to 4 bases, leaving 17 bases not matched to a gene. Germline assignment: CDR1 SGHAT and CDR2 FQNNGV. Study-wide points: Clonotypes shared by both compartments, CD4 and CD8, made up a small share. A weaker secondary response peaked on day 5, the primary on day 15.

The chain couples TRBV11-2 to TRBJ2-3; 8 bases agree with TRBD2. The specimen was CD4+ T cells sorted from PBMCs, collected 45 days after the yellow fever booster vaccination. This TCR came from a man aged 30 to 39 who received the YFV17D yellow fever vaccine. For the CDR3, the DNA is TGTGCCAGCAGCAACTATGAGGGAGCGGGAGTGCAGGCAGATACGCAGTATTTT. It yields the protein CASSNYEGAGVQADTQYF.